This T cell receptor beta chain came from a study of blood T cell repertoires in COVID-19. Study overall: Sites across the United States, Italy and Spain contributed samples from acute and convalescent COVID-19. The cDNA or gDNA used as material had been derived from T cells, B-cell-depleted T cells, or PBMCs.

As handled by the study authors: Researchers report that nucleated cell counts were estimated from reference gene primer amplification. Produced via immunoSEQ multiplex PCR; TCRdb's table is partial and in-frame only. That table supplies the V and J calls and clone size; D and trimming were determined from the DNA. The sample has about 240,000 clones; around 83% are singletons. The CDR3 has 15 amino acids. The V segment lost 1 base and the J segment 7 bases; nucleotides outside the gene matches: 9. Per germline, CDR1 SGHTA and CDR2 FQGTGA. This clone showed up just a few times. The chain combines TRBV7-3 with TRBJ2-5; 7 nucleotides agree with TRBD2. The sequence came from a young woman with acute or convalescent COVID-19. Sequences were obtained from peripheral blood. The CDR3 loop is CASSLNAGRSGTQYF. CDR3 nucleotide sequence: TGTGCCAGCAGCTTAAATGCCGGGAGGTCCGGGACCCAGTACTTC. The whole variable domain, remainder taken from reference TRBV7-3 and TRBJ2-5, is GAGVSQTPSNKVTEKGKYVELRCDPISGHTALYWYRQSLGQGPEFLIYFQGTGAADDSGLPNDRFFAVRPEGSVSTLKIQRTERGDSAVYLCASSLNAGRSGTQYFGPGTRLLVL.